These T cell receptor beta chains were read from a single sample in a study of blood T cell repertoires in COVID-19. Assay used: immunoSEQ multiplex PCR; TCRdb lists only in-frame clones, some missing. The data contain some 110,000 clones, about 90% of them singletons. The sequenced sample was peripheral blood. The receptors come from a man in his fifties or sixties with COVID-19, enrolled during active disease. The CDR3 runs from the conserved cysteine through the conserved F or W. The D gene is left open where the match is weak. Size values are once, few and many counts, or a class for expanded clones, and some rows have none.

.	TRBV7-9	TRBJ1-1	TRBD1	CASSLQGGNTEAFF	TGTGCCAGCAGCTTACAGGGGGGAAACACTGAAGCTTTCTTT
.	TRBV5-1	TRBJ2-1	.	CASSLAGAHNEQFF	TGCGCCAGCAGCTTGGCGGGAGCGCACAATGAGCAGTTCTTC
.	TRBV28	TRBJ2-7	.	CASSPPGLPYEQYF	TGTGCCAGCAGTCCCCCTGGGCTGCCGTACGAGCAGTACTTC
.	TRBV5-1	TRBJ2-2	TRBD2	CASSYGLAGGGTGELFF	TGCGCCAGCAGCTACGGACTAGCGGGAGGGGGGACCGGGGAGCTGTTTTTT
.	TRBV27	TRBJ2-1	.	CASRKNTGRSYNEQFF	TGTGCCAGCAGGAAGAATACAGGAAGATCCTACAATGAGCAGTTCTTC
.	TRBV6-6	TRBJ2-3	.	CASSHSFTDTQYF	TGTGCCAGCAGTCACTCCTTCACAGATACGCAGTATTTT
.	TRBV19	TRBJ2-1	TRBD1	CATVPRGTAKNNEQFF	TGTGCCACCGTCCCCCGAGGGACAGCCAAGAACAATGAGCAGTTCTTC
.	TRBV28	TRBJ2-1	TRBD2	CASSLPLAGGQISYNEQFF	TGTGCCAGCAGTTTGCCACTAGCGGGAGGGCAGATATCCTACAATGAGCAGTTCTTC
.	TRBV2	TRBJ1-2	TRBD1	CASSSDRESYGYTF	TGTGCCAGCAGTTCAGACAGGGAGTCATATGGCTACACCTTC
.	TRBV19	TRBJ1-5	TRBD1	CASAGGANQPQHF	TGTGCCAGCGCAGGGGGCGCGAATCAGCCCCAGCATTTT
.	TRBV28	TRBJ2-1	TRBD1	CASSLGTGGGEQFF	TGTGCCAGCAGTTTGGGGACAGGGGGCGGTGAGCAGTTCTTC
few	TRBV19	TRBJ2-2	.	CASSWTTGELFF	TGTGCCAGTAGTTGGACTACCGGGGAGCTGTTTTTT
.	TRBV18	TRBJ1-4	.	CASSPGRTTTNEKLFF	TGTGCCAGCTCACCGGGCAGAACCACAACTAATGAAAAACTGTTTTTT
.	TRBV7-9	TRBJ2-5	.	CASSTKETQYF	TGTGCCAGCAGCACTAAAGAGACCCAGTACTTC
.	TRBV19	TRBJ1-1	.	CASSIPGGASTEAFF	TGTGCCAGTAGTATCCCAGGAGGGGCGAGCACTGAAGCTTTCTTT
.	TRBV19	TRBJ1-2	.	CASSIAVQGRVGYTF	TGTGCCAGTAGTATAGCGGTCCAGGGGAGAGTCGGCTACACCTTC
.	TRBV30	TRBJ2-2	.	CAWTANTGELFF	TGTGCCTGGACAGCGAACACCGGGGAGCTGTTTTTT
.	TRBV18	TRBJ2-7	.	CASSPYRDEQYF	TGTGCCAGCTCACCATACCGGGATGAGCAGTACTTC
.	TRBV6-5	TRBJ2-1	.	CASRGAWSSYNEQFF	TGTGCCAGCCGCGGAGCCTGGAGCTCCTACAATGAGCAGTTCTTC
.	TRBV28	TRBJ2-1	TRBD1	CASKRDRVINEQFF	TGTGCCAGCAAACGGGACAGGGTGATCAATGAGCAGTTCTTC
.	TRBV11-2	TRBJ2-5	TRBD2	CASSYSGSERETQYF	TGTGCCAGCAGCTATAGCGGGAGCGAACGGGAGACCCAGTACTTC
.	TRBV7-9	TRBJ2-7	TRBD2	CASSLTSGSAVEQYF	TGTGCCAGCAGCTTAACTAGCGGGAGTGCTGTCGAGCAGTACTTC
.	TRBV30	TRBJ2-3	.	CAWSFGTDTQYF	TGTGCCTGGAGTTTCGGGACAGATACGCAGTATTTT
.	TRBV5-6	TRBJ2-2	.	CASSLGGPGELFF	TGTGCCAGCAGCTTGGGGGGCCCCGGGGAGCTGTTTTTT
once	TRBV9	TRBJ1-2	TRBD1	CASSATGNYGYTF	TGTGCCAGCAGCGCGACAGGGAACTATGGCTACACCTTC
.	TRBV11-2	TRBJ2-1	TRBD2	CASSLGGASGNLEQFF	TGTGCCAGCAGCTTAGGTGGGGCTAGCGGGAACCTAGAGCAGTTCTTC
.	TRBV6-1	TRBJ2-5	.	CASSEQMETQYF	TGTGCCAGCAGTGAACAAATGGAGACCCAGTACTTC
.	TRBV11-2	TRBJ2-1	TRBD2	CASSLVGLVNEQFF	TGTGCCAGCAGCTTAGTCGGACTAGTCAATGAGCAGTTCTTC
.	TRBV6-5	TRBJ1-5	.	CASTPGVNQPQHF	TGTGCCAGCACTCCGGGGGTGAATCAGCCCCAGCATTTT
.	TRBV7-2	TRBJ2-1	TRBD1	CASSRDREADEQFF	TGTGCCAGCAGCCGGGACAGGGAGGCGGATGAGCAGTTCTTC
.	TRBV6-1	TRBJ2-7	TRBD1	CASRDGTVYEQYF	TGTGCCAGCAGGGACGGGACAGTCTACGAGCAGTACTTC
few	TRBV29-1	TRBJ2-4	TRBD1	CSVVPGQGPGWAKNIQYF	TGCAGCGTCGTTCCGGGACAGGGTCCTGGGTGGGCCAAAAACATTCAGTACTTC
once	TRBV18	TRBJ2-3	.	CASSPLPTRTLSWTDTQYF	TGTGCCAGCTCACCACTTCCGACTCGTACCCTGTCGTGGACAGATACGCAGTATTTT
.	TRBV14	TRBJ1-3	.	CASSLTRGNTIYF	TGTGCCAGCAGCTTGACTCGAGGAAACACCATATATTTT
.	TRBV27	TRBJ2-7	TRBD1	CASSFDRGPFYEQYF	TGTGCCAGCAGCTTCGACAGGGGTCCTTTCTACGAGCAGTACTTC
.	TRBV24-1	TRBJ2-3	.	CATSRGDTQYF	TGTGCCACCAGTCGGGGAGATACGCAGTATTTT
.	TRBV30	TRBJ1-5	.	CAWSSGGNQPQHF	TGTGCCTGGAGTTCAGGGGGCAATCAGCCCCAGCATTTT
.	TRBV19	TRBJ1-2	TRBD1	CASSTRQGLGSGYTF	TGTGCCAGTAGTACCCGACAGGGGCTTGGATCTGGCTACACCTTC
once	TRBV11-2	TRBJ1-1	TRBD1	CASSSKGGQVNTEAFF	TGTGCCAGCAGCTCCAAGGGGGGACAGGTGAACACTGAAGCTTTCTTT
.	TRBV5-6	TRBJ2-1	TRBD2	CASSFRGLAADNEQFF	TGTGCCAGCAGCTTTCGGGGACTAGCGGCTGACAATGAGCAGTTCTTC
.	TRBV5-4	TRBJ1-2	TRBD1	CASSLQGANYGYTF	TGTGCCAGCAGCTTGCAGGGGGCTAACTATGGCTACACCTTC
.	TRBV24-1	TRBJ2-1	TRBD1	CATSDPDRVHEQFF	TGTGCCACCAGTGATCCGGACAGGGTCCATGAGCAGTTCTTC
.	TRBV30	TRBJ1-3	.	CAWSAGAGNTIYF	TGTGCCTGGAGTGCAGGGGCTGGAAACACCATATATTTT
.	TRBV3-1/TRBV3-2	TRBJ2-3	.	CASSQVSKTDTQYF	TGTGCCAGCAGCCAAGTGTCCAAAACAGATACGCAGTATTTT
.	TRBV6-6	TRBJ1-1	.	CASRRGVTTEAFF	TGTGCCAGCAGGCGGGGCGTAACGACTGAAGCTTTCTTT
.	TRBV4-1	TRBJ2-7	.	CASSRGREQYF	TGCGCCAGCAGTAGAGGGAGGGAGCAGTACTTC
.	TRBV6-2/TRBV6-3	TRBJ2-7	TRBD1	CASSRQGSHEQYF	TGTGCCAGCAGTCGACAGGGGTCCCACGAGCAGTACTTC
.	TRBV6-5	TRBJ1-3	TRBD1	CASSHTGGTGNTIYF	TGTGCCAGCAGCCACACAGGGGGCACTGGAAACACCATATATTTT
.	TRBV4-2	TRBJ1-6	TRBD1	CASSQVGRTGIPPTLHF	TGTGCCAGCAGCCAAGTGGGGAGGACAGGGATTCCACCGACCCTCCACTTT
.	TRBV6-5	TRBJ1-3	.	CASRPAGATGNTIYF	TGTGCCAGCAGACCCGCGGGGGCGACTGGAAACACCATATATTTT
many	TRBV9	TRBJ2-3	TRBD1	CASSGQGSTDTQYF	TGTGCCAGCAGCGGACAGGGTAGCACAGATACGCAGTATTTT
.	TRBV18	TRBJ2-7	TRBD2	CASSPGLAGAPGEQYF	TGTGCCAGCTCACCAGGGTTAGCGGGAGCCCCAGGTGAGCAGTACTTC
once	TRBV7-2	TRBJ1-6	.	CASSLVTGSSPLHF	TGTGCCAGCAGCTTAGTCACAGGGTCCTCACCCCTCCACTTT
.	TRBV30	TRBJ2-5	.	CAWGPRWETQYF	TGTGCCTGGGGGCCAAGGTGGGAGACCCAGTACTTC
.	TRBV18	TRBJ2-3	TRBD1	CASSPGQGTDTQYF	TGTGCCAGCTCTCCCGGACAGGGAACAGATACGCAGTATTTT